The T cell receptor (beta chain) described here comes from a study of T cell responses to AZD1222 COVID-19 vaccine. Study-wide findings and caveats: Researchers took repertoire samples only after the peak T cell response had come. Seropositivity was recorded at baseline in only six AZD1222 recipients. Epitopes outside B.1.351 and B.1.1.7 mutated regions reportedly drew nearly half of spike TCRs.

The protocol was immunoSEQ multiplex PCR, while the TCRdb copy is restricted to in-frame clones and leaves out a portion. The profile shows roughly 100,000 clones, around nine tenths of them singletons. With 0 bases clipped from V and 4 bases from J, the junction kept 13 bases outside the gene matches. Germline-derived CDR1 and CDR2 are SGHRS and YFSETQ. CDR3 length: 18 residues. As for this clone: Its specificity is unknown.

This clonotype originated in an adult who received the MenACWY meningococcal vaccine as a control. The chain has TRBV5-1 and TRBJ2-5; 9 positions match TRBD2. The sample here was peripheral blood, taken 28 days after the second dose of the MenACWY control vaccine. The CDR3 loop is CASSLVDSRGGAPETQYF. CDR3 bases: TGCGCCAGCAGCTTGGTAGATTCGCGCGGGGGGGCTCCAGAGACCCAGTACTTC.